Listed here are 14 T cell receptor beta chains from one sample, sequenced in a study of Graves' ophthalmopathy and Graves' hyperthyroidism. RNA transcripts were the source from which TCR beta CDR3 regions were amplified. Scientists carried out first-round RT-PCR using HTBI primers and then a second-round multiplex PCR. Each CDR3 protein is one row after TCRdb ran MiXCR on the multiplex PCR reads. Of around 1.1 million distinct CDR3 sequences in the sample, about 40% were seen once. Sequenced input: peripheral blood or thyroid tissue (not recorded which). Receptor source: an adult man with Graves' hyperthyroidism.

V and J are TRBV20-1 and TRBJ1-1; D unclear. CDR1 and CDR2 (germline): DFQATT, SNEGSKA (reference sequence). V was pared by 8 bases and J by 1 base, with 8 bases between. The CDR3 contains 11 residues. CDR3 in DNA: TGCAGTTTGAAGGAGAACACTGAAGCTTTCTTT. It codes for CSLKENTEAFF.

The rearrangement uses TRBV12-3 or TRBV12-4 and TRBJ1-2; 8 bases map to TRBD1. J was trimmed by 9 bases and V by 6 bases; bases with no gene match: 3. CDR3 length equals 11 residues. The CDR3 DNA reads TGTGCCAGCAGGACAGGGGTTAGCTACACCTTC. This codes for CASRTGVSYTF.

The genes are TRBV5-5 and TRBJ1-4; the D is unclear. V lost 4 bases and J lost 5, with 18 bases in between. The CDR3 extends over 16 amino acids. The germline CDR1 and CDR2 sequences are SGHKS and YYEKEE (reference sequence). CDR3 sequence (DNA): TGTGCCAGCAGCCCCATCCTACGGTCCCCGAATGAAAAACTGTTTTTT. It is translated as CASSPILRSPNEKLFF.

J is TRBJ1-5 and V is TRBV12-3 or TRBV12-4; the D gene is possibly TRBD1 (6 bases). This CDR3 has 14 residues. The V gene lost 6 bases and the J gene lost 0 bases, with 9 bases spanning the gap. In nucleotides, the CDR3 is TGTGCCAGCAGCGGGACAAGTAGCAATCAGCCCCAGCATTTT. It codes for CASSGTSSNQPQHF.

At least ten counts were recorded for this clonotype. The chain has TRBV10-2 and TRBJ1-1; D is unresolved. The CDR3 covers 11 residues. Trimming cost V 4 bases and J 7 bases, with 7 bases left between them. Per the germline V gene, CDR1 is WSHSY and CDR2 is SAAADI. CDR3 DNA sequence: TGCGCCAGCAGTGCACCGGGTGAAGCTTTCTTT. This encodes CASSAPGEAFF.

Points on this clonotype: The DNA is omitted, as the CDR3 cannot be located on it reliably, and the CDR3 follows TCRdb's listing. CDR3 protein: CSVGDRTGGYTFGQYF. This chain uses TRBV29-1 with TRBJ2-7; the tabulated D call, TRBD1, remains unverified against the DNA. From germline, CDR1 is SQVTM and CDR2 ANQGSEA. The CDR3 region is 16 residues in length, termini included.

This clonotype came up a few times. This rearrangement joins TRBV28 to TRBJ2-5; TRBD2 matches 9 bases. V was clipped by 6 bases and J by 2 bases; unmatched bases: 7. The CDR3 has 15 residues. Germline loops: CDR1 MDHEN, CDR2 SYDVKM. CDR3 in amino acids: CASRLELAGQETQYF. In DNA, the CDR3 is TGTGCCAGCAGGCTGGAACTAGCGGGTCAAGAGACCCAGTACTTC.

This clonotype was recorded at least ten times. The chain recombines TRBV7-2 with TRBJ2-5; tentatively, D is TRBD1 (5 bases). V was trimmed by 1 base and J by 5 bases, leaving 17 bases between them. CDR1 is SGHTA and CDR2 is FQGNSA in the germline V gene. This CDR3 has 16 amino acids. CDR3 nucleotides: TGTGCCAGCAGCTTAGTCGACAGCCCAATTGTGGAGACCCAGTACTTC. Amino acid sequence: CASSLVDSPIVETQYF.

Notes on this clonotype: The CDR3 carries no conserved terminal phenylalanine or tryptophan, so it likely arises from a read error. This chain connects TRBV7-3 to TRBJ1-4; D perhaps matches TRBD1 (5 bases). V was cut by 5 bases and J by 5 bases, with 15 bases left in between. The CDR3 spans 15 residues. CDR1 and CDR2 from the germline V gene are SGHTA and FQGTGA. The CDR3 spells CASSRRDHLNEKLFL. CDR3 sequence (DNA): TGTGCCAGCAGCCGCCGGGACCACCTAAATGAAAAACTGTTTCTT.

This clonotype was counted only a few times. This rearrangement joins TRBV6-5 to TRBJ2-7, with a tentative D call TRBD1 (5 bases). Trimming cost V 2 bases and J 7 bases, with 21 bases left between them. The CDR3 runs 16 residues. Germline V gives CDR1 MNHEY, CDR2 SVGAGI. The CDR3 DNA reads TGTGCCAGCAGTTACCGGATGAGGCAGGGATTCCGAGAGCAGTACTTC. Its protein product is CASSYRMRQGFREQYF.

This clonotype was seen only a few times. The chain links TRBV4-1 to TRBJ2-2; D not resolved. This CDR3 has 12 residues. Germline V gene sequence: CDR1 MGHRA, CDR2 YSYEKL. The germline V and J ends were trimmed by 2 bases and 7 bases, with 5 bases remaining between them. CDR3 sequence reads: CASSQSIGELFF. The CDR3 nucleotides are TGCGCCAGCAGCCAATCAATCGGGGAGCTGTTTTTT.

This clonotype appeared many times. J is TRBJ1-1 and V is TRBV7-9; D might be TRBD1 (5 bases). Germline V gene data show CDR1 as SEHNR and CDR2 as FQNEAQ (reference sequence). This CDR3 has 12 residues. V lost 2 bases and J 7 bases, leaving 8 bases between the germline ends. CDR3 residues: CASSLRGYEAFF. As DNA, the CDR3 is TGTGCCAGCAGCTTAAGGGGTTATGAAGCTTTCTTT.

The chain employs TRBV20-1 and TRBJ2-7; TRBD2 aligns across 7 bases. Germline values: CDR1 DFQATT, CDR2 SNEGSKA (reference sequence). CDR3 size: 13 residues. V dropped 6 bases and J dropped 5; count of bases not matched to a gene: 10. The CDR3 sequence is CSASRRESHEQYF. The DNA for the CDR3 is TGCAGTGCAAGTCGGCGGGAGTCTCACGAGCAGTACTTC.

The chain recombines TRBV20-1 with TRBJ2-7, with 8 positions matching TRBD1. Germline-derived CDR1 and CDR2 are DFQATT and SNEGSKA (reference sequence). Losses at the gene ends were 3 bases for V and 2 bases for J; bases not matched to a gene: 6. The CDR3 length is 14 residues. As DNA, the CDR3 is TGCAGTGCTAGTATCGGGACAGGCACCTACGAGCAGTACTTC. Its translation is CSASIGTGTYEQYF.